The present TCR beta chain was sequenced within a study of T cell responses to AZD1222 COVID-19 vaccine. Study-level points and caveats: The donors showed a predominance of white British ancestry and of females, with possible underestimation of clonal diversity.

Regarding this clone: Its antigen is not known.

V dropped 0 bases and J dropped 5 bases, with 14 bases sitting between them. Germline lookup yields CDR1 MNHEY and CDR2 SVGAGI. The CDR3 spans 16 residues. Here immunoSEQ multiplex PCR was the method, and the copy in TCRdb shows in-frame clones only, minus some. Found here are more than 85,000 clones, about 94% of them singletons; the top ten hold 2.5% to 3%. The chain joins TRBV6-5 to TRBJ1-5; D is ambiguous. The sequence was obtained from an adult who received the AZD1222 COVID-19 vaccine. Sequencing used peripheral blood, obtained 28 days after the second AZD1222 dose. Here the CDR3 reads CASSYSWGFGDQPQHF. The CDR3 region has the DNA TGTGCCAGCAGTTACTCGTGGGGATTTGGTGATCAGCCCCAGCATTTT.